This TCR beta chain was recorded in a study of CD8 T cells in Susac syndrome. RNA, at about 0.5 to 1 ug, was reverse transcribed with random hexamers. TCRdb redid the calling of the immunoSEQ multiplex PCR reads with MiXCR, one entry per CDR3 protein. The data hold about 190,000 distinct CDR3 sequences, with more than 90% observed a single time. The trim removed 10 bases at V and 18 bases at J, leaving 11 bases unmatched. CDR3 length equals 11 residues. The germline CDR1 and CDR2 sequences are LNHDA and SQIVND (reference sequence). Sequenced input: CD4+ T cells from PBMCs. The source is a human donor with Susac syndrome. The chain links TRBV19 to TRBJ2-6, with 8 bases aligning to TRBD1. The CDR3 sequence: CATQFAGTGTF. CDR3 DNA sequence: TGTGCCACCCAATTCGCCGGGACAGGGACTTTC. The full variable domain, with the rest looked up from reference TRBV19 and TRBJ2-6, is DGGITQSPKYLFRKEGQNVTLSCEQNLNHDAMYWYRQDPGQGLRLIYYSQIVNDFQKGDIAEGYSVSREKKESFPLTVTSAQKNPTAFYLCATQFAGTGTFGAGSRLTVL.